This TCR beta chain was identified in a study of T-cell reconstitution after alpha-beta-depleted transplantation in children listed by TCRdb under 2016. Regarding the complete study: Using TCR repertoire profiling, the study quantitatively followed how T-cell immune reconstitution unfolded in children after TCRalphabeta/CD19-depleted allogeneic hematopoietic cell transplantation.

The library was generated by PCR. Sequenced using an Illumina HiSeq 2500. TCR libraries were prepared with molecular barcoding, using unique molecular identifiers to normalize TCRbeta repertoire quantification. TCRdb reanalyzed the raw reads on its own, using fastp at Q25 for trimming and MiXCR for clone calling, and kept in-frame beta chains. Under each unique CDR3 protein, matching rows form one entry showing the most common genes and DNA. A total of approximately 420,000 distinct CDR3 sequences appear in this sample, about a tenth of them only once. The ten most abundant clones make up 4.5% to 6% of the sample. V loses 5 bases of germline sequence and J loses 6 bases, and the interval between the two ends is 8 bases. The CDR1 and CDR2 encoded by the germline V gene are SGHTA and FQGNSA. Reading from cysteine to phenylalanine, the CDR3 counts 11 amino acids. Only the CDR3 DNA stays, 33 bases, in frame from base 1.

At least ten counts were recorded for this clonotype. What this receptor recognizes is not known. Base qualities were left out, and no much larger clone turns up one base away. Recombination joined TRBV7-2 with TRBJ2-7; possibly the D gene is TRBD1, per 6 matching bases. The TCR originated in a human donor who donated a stem cell graft to a child with acute myeloid leukemia. Sample: PBMCs from the stem cell graft donor, taken from the stem cell graft. The nucleotide sequence is given as TGTGCCAGCAGCCCAGGGGCCGAGCAGTACTTC. This translates into CASSPGAEQYF.